Described below is a single TCR beta chain sequence and its context. This record belongs to a study of blood T cell repertoires in COVID-19. With V trimmed by 4 bases and J by 5 bases, 4 bases remained unmatched. The CDR3 is made up of 15 amino acids. Germline assignment: CDR1 MNHEY and CDR2 SVGEGT. Assay: immunoSEQ multiplex PCR; the TCRdb copy retains only in-frame clones and omits some. The profile shows 100,000 to 150,000 clones, 88% of them singletons. Material: peripheral blood. This TCR derives from a woman aged 45-65 years with active or convalescent COVID-19. The chain employs TRBV6-2 or TRBV6-3 and TRBJ1-6; TRBD1 agrees at 8 bases. The CDR3 reads CASSSQGANNSPLHF. CDR3 sequence (DNA): TGTGCCAGCAGTTCCCAGGGGGCAAATAATTCACCCCTCCACTTT.